The entry below gives a single T cell receptor beta chain sequence along with its context. The antigen is not known. This specimen comes from a study of T cell responses to AZD1222 COVID-19 vaccine. Study results and caveats: Only after the peak T cell response were repertoires sampled. Recipients of AZD1222 seropositive at baseline numbered only 6 or 7. Nearly half of the spike-specific TCRs reportedly recognize variant regions that carry no mutations. Donors in the cohort were predominantly white British and more often female, and clonal diversity was possibly underestimated.

CDR1 is LNHDA and CDR2 is SQIVND in the germline V gene (reference sequence). This CDR3 has 18 residues. V dropped 0 bases and J dropped 7 bases, with 22 bases sitting between them. This table comes from immunoSEQ multiplex PCR, and its TCRdb copy is limited to in-frame clones, with some not included. Of more than 95,000 clones in the sample, about 88% were seen once. The chain links TRBV19 to TRBJ2-1; D is perhaps TRBD2 (7 bases). This specimen consisted of peripheral blood, obtained on day 0 of AZD1222 vaccination. This sequence was found in an adult in good health. CDR3 sequence: CASSIDRPRGGAGNEQFF. The CDR3 region has the DNA TGTGCCAGTAGTATAGATCGGCCTCGTGGGGGGGCGGGGAATGAGCAGTTCTTC. Using reference TRBV19 and TRBJ2-1 for the parts outside the CDR3, the full variable domain is DGGITQSPKYLFRKEGQNVTLSCEQNLNHDAMYWYRQDPGQGLRLIYYSQIVNDFQKGDIAEGYSVSREKKESFPLTVTSAQKNPTAFYLCASSIDRPRGGAGNEQFFGPGTRLTVL.